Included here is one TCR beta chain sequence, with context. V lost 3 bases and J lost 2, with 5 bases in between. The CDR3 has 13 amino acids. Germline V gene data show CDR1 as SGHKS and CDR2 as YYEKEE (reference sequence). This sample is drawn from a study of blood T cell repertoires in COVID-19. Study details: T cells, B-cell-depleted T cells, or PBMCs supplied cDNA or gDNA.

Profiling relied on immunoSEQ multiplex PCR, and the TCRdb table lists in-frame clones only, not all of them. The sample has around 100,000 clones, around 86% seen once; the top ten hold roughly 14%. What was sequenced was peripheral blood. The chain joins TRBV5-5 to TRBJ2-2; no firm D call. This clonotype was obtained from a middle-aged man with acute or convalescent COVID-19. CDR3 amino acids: CASSSHNTGELFF. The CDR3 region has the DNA TGTGCCAGCAGCTCACATAACACCGGGGAGCTGTTTTTT.